This TCR beta chain was observed in a study of cytomegalovirus exposure and HLA in healthy donors (dated by TCRdb to about 2017). General notes on the study: An earlier analysis of some 500 of the donors reported more than 250 Gb of sequence data and approximately 110 million unique TCR beta sequences from around 200 million T cells. To decide whether each TCR beta V gene segment behaved as functional or pseudogenic, an earlier analysis of some 570 of the donors relied on high-throughput TCR beta sequencing. Because of strong linkage in the cohort, four to six DR-DQ haplotypes were treated as single units for association and clustering. In a later genetic analysis, genome-wide SNP genotypes for about 65% of the roughly 670 donors were used, and that subset was treated as a discovery cohort. In a later analysis, previously published TCR beta repertoires from more than 500 donors were re-analyzed and high-resolution HLA genotyping was added so that TCR occurrence patterns could be studied. High-throughput TCR immunosequencing, statistical association of individual TCRs with disease status, and machine learning were combined to predict cytomegalovirus infection status. Typing coverage differed by locus: A, B, C, DRB1 and DQB1 were typed in roughly 629-640 donors, DQA1 in about 510, DPA1 in 600 to 610, and DPB1 in 400 to 480. Both class I and class II loci were covered by HLA typing, at four-digit resolution. Donor age, sex, ethnicity and CMV serostatus were collected together with the repertoire data. Along with the roughly 670-subject first cohort, a separate validation cohort of some 130 different subjects was used. The aim of the study was to test whether cataloging public T cell receptors could identify signatures of past pathogen exposure. Using immunosequencing, the study profiled T cell repertoires from roughly 650 subjects and related those repertoires to cytomegalovirus serostatus. Rather than using new phenotypic data, the later analysis identified candidate immune exposures from TCR beta sequences and from how often those sequences occurred across donors. The genetic ancestry cluster associated with self-reported Caucasian donors included over 65% of the 398 genotyped donors. An early release covering just under 650 HLA-typed donors comprised approximately 290 gigabases of sequencing data and tens of millions of unique TCR sequences. Every repertoire in the discovery cohort had been generated on one and the same sequencing platform. On average, roughly 200,000 unique TCR beta nucleotide sequences were sequenced per donor among several hundred genotyped donors of the cohort, with 15% to 20% of those sequences being non-productive.

Note on this clone: No cognate antigen has been identified for it. It has no much larger one-base neighbor in the sample; base qualities were not kept.

General findings and caveats noted by the study authors: According to a later genetic analysis, donors in an Asian-associated ancestry cluster had fewer N-insertions in productive TCRs than the approximately 630-donor mean. The presence/absence analyses assumed that sequencing depth was roughly uniform across donors, and that assumption may not be true. A further reported finding was that TCR beta sequences accurately predicted the HLA-A and HLA-B alleles for most subjects in the first cohort. Because counts were too low, roughly 16 rarely observed V segments, including chromosome 9 orphons, were excluded from the earlier analysis of some 540 of the donors. In a later analysis, most CMV-associated TCR beta chains were found to appear HLA-restricted, with HLA associations seemingly driven largely by CMV exposure. According to a later analysis, TCR association rates differed among HLA loci, with DRB1 alleles showing the most associated TCRs and HLA-C alleles showing the fewest. In an earlier analysis of about 550 of the donors, most TCR beta V segments were observed in productive rearrangements about 90% or about 30% of the time, broadly matching IMGT annotations. In a later genetic analysis, a missense DCLRE1C variant was associated with V-gene and J-gene trimming of TCR beta chains, and the association was replicated in an independent cohort. Most TCR sequences were seen in very few donors, while some public TCRs were found in many individuals. At a false discovery rate of 0.05, a later analysis linked 15,000 to 20,000 TCR beta sequences to specific HLA alleles. The classifier was reported to diagnose cytomegalovirus status with high specificity and sensitivity in both the original cohort and the validation cohort. In a later analysis, several top co-occurrence clusters were reported to appear linked to parvovirus B19, influenza, CMV and Epstein-Barr virus. In a later analysis, HLA-associated TCR beta chains were found to be more clonally expanded and to have lower generation probabilities than equally common non-associated chains. According to the authors, the approach could potentially be generalized to other disease states and immunological phenotypes. The sequencing pipeline was judged likely to have produced a cluster of highly shared sequence variants as a technical artifact. For the cohort, immune exposure information was limited to CMV serostatus. Only TCR beta chains were sequenced in this cohort, and the absence of alpha or paired-chain data limited detectable features. A total of roughly 160 TCR beta chains were listed by the study as associated with cytomegalovirus. A few of the identified cytomegalovirus-associated TCR beta chains were confirmed in vitro to be specific for cytomegalovirus antigens. Linkage disequilibrium might explain the correlated functional status among segregating V segments, but an unknown experimental factor could not be ruled out. Assigning TCR associations to individual alleles was difficult when HLA alleles, especially DR and DQ, strongly co-occurred. HLA typing was unavailable for some donors at each locus, so association tests used only the typed subset.

The cohort was made up of 666 healthy bone marrow donors. At the time of sampling, all cohort members were nominally healthy, though unrecorded immune exposures were likely present. The donor tested CMV seronegative and was one of the 352 seronegative cohort members. A peripheral blood sample was provided by each donor, and peripheral blood mononuclear cells were used for TCR beta sequencing. Genomic DNA extraction from the blood cell samples was performed with the Qiagen DNeasy Blood Extraction Kit. Library preparation employed the immunoSEQ multiplex PCR assay. For the multiplex PCR, a mixture combining 60 forward primers for TCR Vbeta segments and 13 reverse primers for TCR Jbeta segments was used. The CDR3 region of rearranged TCR beta genes was amplified from genomic DNA by a multiplex PCR assay. On the Illumina HiSeq System, the amplified TCR beta libraries were sequenced as 87-base-pair reads. The study's own analysis went as follows. Across the 700 or so repertoires, a later analysis counted roughly 77 million unique TCR beta chains, 8.5 million to 12 million of which were shared by at least two donors. Raw reads were error-corrected and collapsed into unique sequences by a nearest-neighbor algorithm in which closely related sequences were merged to remove PCR and sequencing errors. Alignment of CDR3 sequences to IMGT reference sequences was used to assign V, D and J gene segments. For a sequence to be retained, at least a six-nucleotide match to both a V gene segment and a J gene segment was required. Rearrangements were called productive when the CDR3 lacked stop codons and stayed in frame with V and J; all others were non-productive. CDR3 was defined by IMGT convention, running from the second conserved V-encoded cysteine to the conserved J-encoded phenylalanine. The earlier analysis of about 590 of the donors excluded sequences that lacked an unambiguous match to a single V gene segment. An earlier analysis of a few hundred of the donors called V segments functional above 56.7% productive rearrangements and segregating when the between-donor standard deviation exceeded 5%. To diagnose cytomegalovirus status from the catalog of TCR beta chain sequences, a statistical classification framework was built. V and J gene assignment, in a later analysis, came from comparing TCR nucleotide sequences with IMGT/GENE-DB human TR gene sequences. In a later analysis, CDR3 sequences and most-parsimonious VDJ recombination scenarios were assigned using the TCRdist pipeline. In a later analysis, every TCR beta chain was defined by the combination of its CDR3 amino acid sequence and its V-gene family, and reads without a unique V-gene family were dropped. As a way to deal with suspected cross-contamination and a sequencing artifact, a later analysis dropped 640 or so nucleotide sequences that were highly shared and had low generation probability. In a later analysis, a clonal expansion index was calculated for each public chain from normalized within-repertoire ranks of inferred template counts. A later analysis computed generation probabilities with a VDJ recombination model fitted to out-of-frame rearrangements, and checked the results against IGoR. In a later analysis, hypergeometric tests were used to score TCR-TCR, TCR-HLA and TCR-CMV co-occurrence, with a repertoire-size bias correction applied to TCR pairs. False discovery rates were estimated in a later analysis by permuting HLA or CMV assignments 20 times. In a later analysis, co-occurring TCRs were grouped using DBSCAN, with TCRdist sequence similarity added in when clustering inside HLA-allele-positive subsets. Co-occurrence clustering excluded repertoires with fewer than 30,000 or more than 120,000 public chains, plus five with anomalous nucleotide sharing. In TCRdb, the immuneACCESS table is reduced to in-frame sequences with V and J assigned. These tables do not hold every clone; where another copy was compared, an unresolved V gene accounts for under half, and the others remain unexplained. Clone size and the V and J calls come from that table; the DNA yielded D and trimming. Recorded for this sample are some 91,000 clones; 78% of them occurred a single time. The top ten constitute approximately 0.83% of the sample.

Source material: PBMCs. This TCR came from a woman aged 55-70 years in good health and CMV-seronegative.

The CDR3 protein is CASSPMGRPVWQQYF. Here is the DNA: TGTGCCAGCAGTCCCATGGGGAGGCCCGTTTGGCAGCAGTACTTC. This chain is built from TRBV27 and TRBJ2-7; possibly the D gene is TRBD2, per 6 matching bases. Trimming costs V 5 bases and J 8 bases, and their ends lie 22 bases apart. CDR1 and CDR2, per the germline V gene (reference sequence), are MNHEY and SMNVEV. Measured from the cysteine to the phenylalanine, the CDR3 is 15 residues long. Of all the DNA, just the CDR3 is kept, 45 bases in frame from base 1.